The 11 T cell receptor beta chains in this list originate from one sample, sequenced in a study of shared clonotypes between healthy human individuals. Sequencing used immunoSEQ multiplex PCR; TCRdb keeps in-frame clones, though not all of them. The sample lists over 400,000 clones; around 96% were seen once. Sequencing used naive CD4+ T cells sorted from blood. Subset: CD45RA+ positively selected. The receptors shown here come from a woman aged 30 to 39 in good health.

This rearrangement joins TRBV14 to TRBJ1-2, with D perhaps TRBD1 (5 bases). CDR3 length equals 18 residues. Per germline, CDR1 SGHDN and CDR2 FVKESK. The V end was cut by 4 bases, the J end by 4 bases, with 25 bases between. CDR3 sequence reads: CASSPAGGRPQTSYGYTF. The CDR3 coding sequence is TGTGCCAGCAGCCCGGCTGGGGGACGTCCACAAACCTCCTATGGCTACACCTTC.

This rearrangement joins TRBV11-3 to TRBJ1-1; no clear D gene. Germline CDR1 and CDR2: SGHNT and YENEEA. This CDR3 has 13 residues. Trimming shortened V by 5 bases and J by 5 bases, and 12 bases separated the two germline ends. CDR3 loop: CASSAPHSTEAFF. Here the CDR3 DNA reads TGTGCCAGCAGCGCCCCCCATTCGACTGAAGCTTTCTTT.

This clone is a singleton in its sample. The J gene is TRBJ1-5, the V gene TRBV19; a possible D gene is TRBD1 (6 bases). The V end was cut by 7 bases, the J end by 3 bases, with 22 bases between. This CDR3 has 17 residues. Germline V CDR1 and CDR2: LNHDA, SQIVND (reference sequence). In DNA, the CDR3 is TGTGCCAGTAATCAGGGGTCGACAAGGGGTGACAATCAGCCCCAGCATTTT. Protein sequence: CASNQGSTRGDNQPQHF.

The chain recombines TRBV5-1 with TRBJ2-3, with 10 bases fitting TRBD2. Looked up from germline, CDR1 is SGHRS and CDR2 is YFSETQ. The J segment lost 1 base and the V segment lost 4 bases, leaving 6 bases of the junction unmatched. This CDR3 region has 16 residues. CDR3 protein: CASSTIAGGRTDTQYF. The CDR3 DNA sequence: TGCGCCAGCAGCACAATAGCGGGGGGCCGCACAGATACGCAGTATTTT.

The CDR3 here is CASSLPKTYEQYF. DNA of the CDR3: TGTGCCAGCAGCTTGCCGAAAACCTACGAGCAGTACTTC. The chain recombines TRBV5-8 with TRBJ2-7; D gene ambiguous. Trimming shortened V by 1 base and J by 2 bases, and 7 bases separated the two germline ends. The germline V gene encodes CDR1 SGHTS and CDR2 YDEGEE. The length of the CDR3 is 13 residues.

The gene calls are TRBV10-3 and TRBJ1-1; D is unclear. Trimming removed 4 bases at V and 5 bases at J, with 17 bases between. The CDR3 spans 15 residues. Germline loops: CDR1 ENHRY, CDR2 SYGVKD. The chain's CDR3 is CAISAPDSKGTEAFF. Written as DNA, the CDR3 is TGTGCCATCAGTGCCCCCGACTCAAAAGGGACTGAAGCTTTCTTT.

The table lists this clone with a count of one. V and J are TRBV9 and TRBJ2-7, with a tentative D call TRBD1 (5 bases). Per germline, CDR1 SGDLS and CDR2 YYNGEE. CDR3 length: 15 amino acids. With 0 bases removed from V and 3 bases from J, the gap between germline ends came to 13 bases. CDR3 residues: CASSVAQVPIYEQYF. In DNA form, the CDR3 reads TGTGCCAGCAGCGTAGCACAGGTTCCCATCTACGAGCAGTACTTC. Filled out from reference TRBV9 and TRBJ2-7, the complete variable domain reads DSGVTQTPKHLITATGQRVTLRCSPRSGDLSVYWYQQSLDQGLQFLIQYYNGEERAKGNILERFSAQQFPDLHSELNLSSLELGDSALYFCASSVAQVPIYEQYFGPGTRLTVT.

With regard to this clone: Other DNA sequences from this sample encode an identical CDR3 as well. This rearrangement joins TRBV5-1 to TRBJ2-2, with 8 bases matching TRBD2. This CDR3 has 15 residues. V shed 1 base and J 2 bases; nucleotides not matched to a gene: 1. Germline-derived CDR1 and CDR2 are SGHRS and YFSETQ. The CDR3 nucleotides read TGCGCCAGCAGCTTGACTAGCGGAAACACCGGGGAGCTGTTTTTT. Encoded protein: CASSLTSGNTGELFF.

The V and J genes are TRBV19 and TRBJ1-4; TRBD1 is a possible D gene (6 bases). The CDR3 length is 12 residues. Deletions cut 7 bases from V and 11 bases from J, with 14 bases between. Looked up from germline, CDR1 is LNHDA and CDR2 is SQIVND (reference sequence). CDR3 DNA sequence: TGTGCCAGTACCAAACTGGGGGCCAAACTGTTTTTT. The encoded protein is CASTKLGAKLFF.

The chain couples TRBV28 to TRBJ2-7, with TRBD2 matching 13 bases. J was trimmed by 2 bases and V by 6 bases; bases with no gene match: 7. Germline V lookup: CDR1 MDHEN, CDR2 SYDVKM. CDR3 length: 16 amino acids. In DNA, the CDR3 is TGTGCCAGCAGCCCCACTAGCGGGAGGGTCACCTACGAGCAGTACTTC. Translated: CASSPTSGRVTYEQYF.

The genes are TRBV28 and TRBJ2-7, with TRBD1 matching 11 bases. Germline V gene data show CDR1 as MDHEN and CDR2 as SYDVKM. The trim removed 5 bases at V and 1 base at J, leaving 10 bases unmatched. The CDR3 has 17 amino acids. The CDR3 loop is CASSIHTRDRGSYEQYF. CDR3 bases: TGTGCCAGCAGTATACATACTCGGGACAGGGGGTCCTACGAGCAGTACTTC.